The present entry profiles one T cell receptor (beta chain) with its context. Antigen specificity is unknown. Data came from immunoSEQ multiplex PCR; TCRdb stores just in-frame clones and leaves some out. The sample lists fewer than 200,000 clones; roughly 85% were seen once. The sample is drawn from a study of cytomegalovirus exposure and HLA in healthy donors. General study findings and limits: The authors listed over 150 TCR beta chains as cytomegalovirus-associated.

The CDR3 covers 13 residues. J lost 6 bases, V lost 3 bases, and 5 bases had no gene match. Germline CDR1 MNHEY, CDR2 SMNVEV (reference sequence). This TCR was recovered from a young man in good health and CMV-seropositive. Sequenced sample: PBMCs. The chain is built from TRBV27 and TRBJ2-7; 7 bases line up with TRBD1. The CDR3 DNA reads TGTGCCAGCAGTTTCGACAGGGCAGTCGAGCAGTACTTC. It specifies CASSFDRAVEQYF.